What follows is one TCR beta chain and its context. These data belong to a study of radiotherapy plus CTLA-4 blockade in lung cancer. The assay was immunoSEQ multiplex PCR, and TCRdb's table has in-frame clones only and misses some. The data show roughly 97,000 clones, with roughly 74% seen just once and 2.8% held by the top ten. With V trimmed by 6 bases and J by 5 bases, 8 bases remained unmatched. CDR1 MNHEY and CDR2 SMNVEV come from the germline V gene (reference sequence). The CDR3 has 14 residues. The origin of this receptor is a human donor with non-small cell lung cancer who had a partial response to radiotherapy plus ipilimumab. Some clones in this sample may be carry-over from other donors' samples. Sequencing was performed on peripheral blood, taken from a patient treated with radiotherapy plus ipilimumab. The chain employs TRBV27 and TRBJ1-1; 8 bases match TRBD1. CDR3 protein: CASRITGGGTEAFF. The CDR3 DNA reads TGTGCCAGCAGAATTACAGGGGGAGGAACTGAAGCTTTCTTT.